The clone carrying this TCR beta chain was seen at least ten times. What it recognizes is unknown. The CDR3 is made up of 13 amino acids. Germline CDR1 ENHRY, CDR2 SYGVKD. Trimming took off 6 bases at V and 3 bases at J, with 11 bases between the two ends. There were TCR beta CDR3 regions amplified from RNA transcripts. The HTBI set primed first-round TCR CDR3 RT-PCR. TCRdb analysed the multiplex PCR reads with MiXCR anew, one entry per CDR3 protein. This sample carries roughly 840,000 distinct CDR3 sequences, approximately 40% of them seen once, and the ten largest clones take 8.9%. These data belong to a study of T cells in Graves' hyperthyroidism and ophthalmopathy. Study observations and caveats: Among clonotypes expanded in thyroid above 0.001, most were also found in blood.

When ophthalmopathy did not progress within 18 months, Graves' hyperthyroidism was considered stable. For the diagnoses, clinical symptoms, serum thyroxine and TRAb, thyroid ultrasound and orbital computed tomography were used. The receptor comes from a man aged 18 to 30 with Graves' hyperthyroidism. The chain joins TRBV10-3 to TRBJ1-1, with D possibly matching TRBD1 (6 bases). The specimen sequenced was blood. The CDR3 nucleotides are TGTGCCATCAGGGACAGTGCCTACACTGAAGCTTTCTTT. Translated: CAIRDSAYTEAFF.